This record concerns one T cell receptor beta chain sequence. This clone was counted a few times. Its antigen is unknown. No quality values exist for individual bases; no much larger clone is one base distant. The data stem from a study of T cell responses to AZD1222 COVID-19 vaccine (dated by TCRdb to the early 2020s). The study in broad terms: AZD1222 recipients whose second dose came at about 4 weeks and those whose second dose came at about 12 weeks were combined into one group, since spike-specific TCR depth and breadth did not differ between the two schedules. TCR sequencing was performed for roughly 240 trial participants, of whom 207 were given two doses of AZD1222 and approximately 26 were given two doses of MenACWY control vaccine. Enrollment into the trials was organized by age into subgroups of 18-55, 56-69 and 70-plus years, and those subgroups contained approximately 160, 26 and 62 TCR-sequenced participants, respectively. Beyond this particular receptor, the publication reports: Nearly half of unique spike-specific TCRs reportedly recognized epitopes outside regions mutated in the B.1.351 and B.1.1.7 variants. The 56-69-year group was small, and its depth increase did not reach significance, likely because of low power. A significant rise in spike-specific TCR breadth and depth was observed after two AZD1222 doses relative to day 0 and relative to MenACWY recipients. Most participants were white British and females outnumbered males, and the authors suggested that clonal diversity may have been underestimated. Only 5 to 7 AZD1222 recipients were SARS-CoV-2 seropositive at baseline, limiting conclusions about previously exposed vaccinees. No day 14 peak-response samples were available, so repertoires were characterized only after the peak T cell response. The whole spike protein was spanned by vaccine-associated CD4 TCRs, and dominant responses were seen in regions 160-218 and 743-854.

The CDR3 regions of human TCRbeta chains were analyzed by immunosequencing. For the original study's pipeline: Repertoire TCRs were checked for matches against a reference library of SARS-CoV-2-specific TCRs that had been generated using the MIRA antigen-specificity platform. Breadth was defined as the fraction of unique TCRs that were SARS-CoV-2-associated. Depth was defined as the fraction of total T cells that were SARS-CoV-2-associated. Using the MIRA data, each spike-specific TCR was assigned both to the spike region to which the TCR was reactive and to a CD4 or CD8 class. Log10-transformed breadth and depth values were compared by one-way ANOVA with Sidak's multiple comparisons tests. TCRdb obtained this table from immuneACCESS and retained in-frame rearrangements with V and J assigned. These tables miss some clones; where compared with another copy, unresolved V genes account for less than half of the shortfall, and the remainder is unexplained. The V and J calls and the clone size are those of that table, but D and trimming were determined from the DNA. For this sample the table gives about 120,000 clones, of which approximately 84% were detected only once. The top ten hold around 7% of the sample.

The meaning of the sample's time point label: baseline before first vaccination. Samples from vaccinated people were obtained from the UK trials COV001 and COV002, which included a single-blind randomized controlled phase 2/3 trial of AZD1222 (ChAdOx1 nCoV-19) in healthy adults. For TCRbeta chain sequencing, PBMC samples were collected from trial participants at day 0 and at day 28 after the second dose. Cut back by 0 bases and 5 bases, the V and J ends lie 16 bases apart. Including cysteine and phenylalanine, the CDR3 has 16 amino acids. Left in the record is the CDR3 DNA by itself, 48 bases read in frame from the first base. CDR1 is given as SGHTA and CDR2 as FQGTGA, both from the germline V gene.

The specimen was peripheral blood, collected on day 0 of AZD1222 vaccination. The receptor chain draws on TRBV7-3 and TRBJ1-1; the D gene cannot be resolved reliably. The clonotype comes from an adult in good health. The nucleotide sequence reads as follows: TGTGCCAGCAGCTTAACGGCCTTGGGAGGGAAGACTGAAGCTTTCTTT. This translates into CASSLTALGGKTEAFF.